This TCR beta chain comes out of a study of T cells in Graves' hyperthyroidism and ophthalmopathy (dated by TCRdb to between 2018 and 2021). Regarding the complete study: Peripheral blood was sampled at the time of initial diagnosis, prior to any treatment. The 95 to 100 discovery patients were randomly divided into training and test sets at a 7:3 ratio. TCR Vbeta CDR3 sequencing of 135 peripheral blood samples (43 ophthalmopathy, 70 to 85 hyperthyroidism and approximately 17 progressor patients) is reported in the paper. After sampling, hyperthyroidism patients received methimazole starting at 30 mg daily, and ophthalmopathy patients received high-dose intravenous methylprednisolone. To identify TCR V-J signatures that set the groups apart, the researchers used a discovery cohort of about a hundred patients, made up of 43 with Graves' ophthalmopathy and some 60 with stable Graves' hyperthyroidism. Whether ophthalmopathy could be predicted prospectively was tested in an independent validation cohort made up of under 20 hyperthyroidism patients plus 17 patients who later progressed to ophthalmopathy. The study also compared thyroid tissue and blood T-cell repertoires from a handful of Graves' hyperthyroidism patients.

The paper as a whole reports these results and caveats: In cross-validation, a model built on a 13 V-J signature told ophthalmopathy apart from stable hyperthyroidism with 87.88% sensitivity and 81% to 82% specificity, and in testing the same model reached 80%/75%. Most expanded thyroid clonotypes (frequency above 0.001) were also detected in blood, a finding suggesting that blood repertoires may reflect thyroid immune responses. Sample size was not statistically predetermined, and investigators were not blinded to group allocation. In validation, the model predicted progression to ophthalmopathy a median of 6.5 months before onset, with about 70% sensitivity and more than 72% specificity.

TCR beta CDR3 regions were amplified from RNA transcripts. For the first round of RT-PCR on the TCR CDR3, the HTBI primer set was used together with the Qiagen OneStep RT-PCR kit. Libraries were constructed in a second round of multiplex PCR, after which size selection and purification were performed. The libraries were sequenced on an Illumina HiSeq2000 using paired-end 100 bp reads. Regarding the original processing steps: Raw data were processed with SOAPnuke, discarding reads with adapters, uncalled bases, mean Phred below 15, or no exact constant-primer or identifier match. COPE v1.2.5 was used to merge the high-quality paired reads, and each unique nucleotide sequence was defined as a clonotype. MiTCR v1.1 was used to align clonotypes to the IMGT TRBV, TRBD and TRBJ reference segments. Analysis was restricted to V-J combinations with a frequency above 0.0001, which covered about 99% of repertoires. A TCS score was defined as the ratio between F50 (clonal expansion) and ExV (chaos), using BLOSUM62-based TCRdist between CDR3 peptides within each V-J. Welch's t-statistics and random forest reduced roughly 540 V-J features to fewer than 15, which were used in a naive Bayes classifier (R e1071). TCRdb handled the public reads itself, with Q25 trimming in fastp and clone calling in MiXCR, and kept productive beta chains. Every CDR3 protein is listed once, alongside the most common genes and DNA of its rows. The V and J calls reflect TCRdb's pipeline rather than the authors' work. This sample comprises a few hundred thousand distinct CDR3 sequences, about a sixth of them detected only once. About 16% of the sample rests with the top ten.

Between the V and J ends, shortened by 3 bases and 1 base respectively, the junction contains 25 bases. The CDR3 holds 19 amino acids from the cysteine to the phenylalanine. The retained sequence is limited to the CDR3, 57 bases, with the frame set at the first base. This clonotype was detected many times. Its recognized antigen is unknown. It has no much larger one-base neighbor in the sample; base qualities were not kept. In the ophthalmopathy patients, disease was moderately to severely active, with a Clinical Activity Score of 3 or more, a NOSPECS grade of 4 or more, and a duration of less than 3 months. Patients with uncontrolled infections, other autoimmune diseases, pregnancy or lactation were excluded. Diagnoses were established on the basis of clinical symptoms, serum thyroxine and TRAb, thyroid ultrasound, and orbital computed tomography. PBMCs were separated from roughly 9.6 ml of fresh peripheral blood using Ficoll-Paque density gradient centrifugation. Trizol reagent was used to extract total RNA, and RNA quality was then checked on an Agilent 2100 Bioanalyzer.

The source of this sequence is a woman aged 40-49 years with Graves' ophthalmopathy. Sequenced input: blood. The rearranged chain carries TRBV12-3 or TRBV12-4 and TRBJ2-7; 7 matching bases give a weak D call of TRBD1. DNA sequence: TGTGCCAGCAGTTTCAGCCCAGGGGGAGGCTTACGGGGGTCCTACGAGCAGTACTTC. This sequence encodes CASSFSPGGGLRGSYEQYF.